The 10 T cell receptor beta chains below all came from one sample that was sequenced in a study of T cell repertoires in cytomegalovirus infection. Their antigens remain unidentified. A single record per CDR3 protein comes from TCRdb applying MiXCR to the reads. The repertoire holds roughly 120,000 distinct CDR3 sequences, with about 9.4% as singletons. Material: PBMCs, sequenced either directly or after in vitro stimulation (not recorded which). These receptor sequences come from a human donor in good health (CMV status not recorded). Some clones in this sample may be carry-over from other donors' samples.

As regards this clonotype: A junction boundary mismatches the germline segment, possibly from a read error. The V gene is TRBV4-1, the J gene TRBJ1-3; D is unclear. Germline V CDR1 and CDR2: MGHRA, YSYEKL. CDR3 length equals 13 residues. The CDR3 is CASSPGPGNAIYF. CDR3 in DNA: TGCGCCAGCAGCCCCGGACCTGGAAACGCCATATATTTT.

The CDR3 sequence is CATGEGAQYF. Here the CDR3 DNA reads TGTGCCACCGGAGAAGGAGCCCAGTACTTC. This chain links TRBV15 with TRBJ2-5; D is unclear. In germline, CDR1 is LNHNV, CDR2 YYDKDF (reference sequence). The CDR3 sequence is 10 residues long. V was trimmed by 8 bases and J by 9 bases, leaving 10 bases between them.

This clonotype was detected ten times or more. CDR3 coding DNA: TGTGCCAGCGCCGCCGGGACAGTGAACACTGAAGCTTTCTTT. Translated, it gives CASAAGTVNTEAFF. V is TRBV7-2 and J is TRBJ1-1; 7 positions match TRBD1. The germline gives CDR1 SGHTA, CDR2 FQGNSA. V shed 8 bases, J shed 0 bases, and the junction held 6 bases outside the gene matches. The CDR3 length is 14 residues.

This clonotype is a singleton in its sample. The rearrangement joins TRBV7-3 to TRBJ1-2; no definite D call. CDR1 is SGHTA, CDR2 FQGTGA, per germline. This CDR3 contains 11 residues. The ends were cut back, 6 bases at V and 4 bases at J, with 6 bases in the middle. The CDR3 DNA reads as TGTGCCAGCAGTAGCGGCTATGGCTACACCTTC. Its translation: CASSSGYGYTF.

In its sample, this clonotype was seen many times. The gene calls are TRBV7-2 and TRBJ1-4; D is unresolved. The germline V and J ends were trimmed by 4 bases and 7 bases, with 10 bases remaining between them. The germline V gene has CDR1 SGHTA and CDR2 FQGNSA. The CDR3 runs 13 residues. The CDR3 nucleotides are TGTGCCAGCAGCTCTCGTCCGGGTGAAAAACTGTTTTTT. As protein: CASSSRPGEKLFF.

This clonotype came up many times. J is TRBJ2-1 and V is TRBV7-6, with TRBD2 matching 7 bases. Germline lookup yields CDR1 SGHVS and CDR2 FNYEAQ. The CDR3 extends over 19 amino acids. J gave up 7 bases and V 2 bases, and 20 bases lay outside the gene matches. CDR3 nucleotide sequence: TGTGCCAGCAGCTTAACAGCGGGGAAGGGTATATCTCCTAGGAATGAGCAGTTCTTC. Its translation is CASSLTAGKGISPRNEQFF. The whole variable domain, filled in from reference TRBV7-6 and TRBJ2-1, reads GAGVSQSPRYKVTKRGQDVALRCDPISGHVSLYWYRQALGQGPEFLTYFNYEAQQDKSGLPNDRFSAERPEGSISTLTIQRTEQRDSAMYRCASSLTAGKGISPRNEQFFGPGTRLTVL.

The V call is TRBV28, the J call TRBJ2-7, with TRBD2 matching over 10 bases. The CDR3 covers 17 residues. Losses at the gene ends were 4 bases for V and 0 bases for J; bases not matched to a gene: 9. The germline V gene has CDR1 MDHEN and CDR2 SYDVKM. The CDR3 DNA is TGTGCCAGCAGTTCTTCAGCGGGAGGGAGGGGCTCCTACGAGCAGTACTTC. It specifies CASSSSAGGRGSYEQYF.

This clonotype was detected ten times or more. This chain uses TRBV14 with TRBJ2-2; 8 nucleotides align to TRBD1. Per germline, CDR1 SGHDN and CDR2 FVKESK. Germline trimming cut 0 bases from V and 5 bases from J; bases unmatched to any gene: 11. The CDR3 sequence is 18 residues long. DNA of the CDR3: TGTGCCAGCAGCCAAGATCCGACAGGGGCACTTGGGACCGGGGAGCTGTTTTTT. Amino acid sequence: CASSQDPTGALGTGELFF.

At least ten counts were recorded for this clonotype. The chain uses TRBV5-4 and TRBJ2-5; 11 positions agree with TRBD2. After removal of 0 bases from V and 4 bases from J, the junction contained 11 bases not matched to a gene. Germline V gives CDR1 SGHNT, CDR2 YYREEE (reference sequence). CDR3 length equals 18 residues. For the CDR3, the DNA is TGTGCCAGCAGCTTGGGGGTAACTAGCGGGAGACTCGGAGAGACCCAGTACTTC. Translation: CASSLGVTSGRLGETQYF.

At least ten counts were recorded for this clonotype. This rearrangement joins TRBV7-2 to TRBJ2-7; 7 bases align to TRBD1. With 5 bases clipped from V and 9 bases from J, the junction kept 7 bases outside the gene matches. There are 12 residues in the CDR3. Per the germline V gene, CDR1 is SGHTA and CDR2 is FQGNSA. CDR3 bases: TGTGCCAGCAGCCACACCCGACAGGGGCAGTACTTC. Residues: CASSHTRQGQYF.